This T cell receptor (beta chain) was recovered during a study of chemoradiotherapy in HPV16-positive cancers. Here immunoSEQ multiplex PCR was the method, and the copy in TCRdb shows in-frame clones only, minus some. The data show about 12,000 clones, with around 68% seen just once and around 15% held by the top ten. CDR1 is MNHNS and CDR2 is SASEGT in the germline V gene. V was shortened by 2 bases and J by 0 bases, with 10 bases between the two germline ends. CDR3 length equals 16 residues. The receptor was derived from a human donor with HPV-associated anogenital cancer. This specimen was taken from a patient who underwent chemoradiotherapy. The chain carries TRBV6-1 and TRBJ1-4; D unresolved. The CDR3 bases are TGTGCCAGCAGTGAATTCTGGGGTTCAACTAATGAAAAACTGTTTTTT. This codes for CASSEFWGSTNEKLFF.